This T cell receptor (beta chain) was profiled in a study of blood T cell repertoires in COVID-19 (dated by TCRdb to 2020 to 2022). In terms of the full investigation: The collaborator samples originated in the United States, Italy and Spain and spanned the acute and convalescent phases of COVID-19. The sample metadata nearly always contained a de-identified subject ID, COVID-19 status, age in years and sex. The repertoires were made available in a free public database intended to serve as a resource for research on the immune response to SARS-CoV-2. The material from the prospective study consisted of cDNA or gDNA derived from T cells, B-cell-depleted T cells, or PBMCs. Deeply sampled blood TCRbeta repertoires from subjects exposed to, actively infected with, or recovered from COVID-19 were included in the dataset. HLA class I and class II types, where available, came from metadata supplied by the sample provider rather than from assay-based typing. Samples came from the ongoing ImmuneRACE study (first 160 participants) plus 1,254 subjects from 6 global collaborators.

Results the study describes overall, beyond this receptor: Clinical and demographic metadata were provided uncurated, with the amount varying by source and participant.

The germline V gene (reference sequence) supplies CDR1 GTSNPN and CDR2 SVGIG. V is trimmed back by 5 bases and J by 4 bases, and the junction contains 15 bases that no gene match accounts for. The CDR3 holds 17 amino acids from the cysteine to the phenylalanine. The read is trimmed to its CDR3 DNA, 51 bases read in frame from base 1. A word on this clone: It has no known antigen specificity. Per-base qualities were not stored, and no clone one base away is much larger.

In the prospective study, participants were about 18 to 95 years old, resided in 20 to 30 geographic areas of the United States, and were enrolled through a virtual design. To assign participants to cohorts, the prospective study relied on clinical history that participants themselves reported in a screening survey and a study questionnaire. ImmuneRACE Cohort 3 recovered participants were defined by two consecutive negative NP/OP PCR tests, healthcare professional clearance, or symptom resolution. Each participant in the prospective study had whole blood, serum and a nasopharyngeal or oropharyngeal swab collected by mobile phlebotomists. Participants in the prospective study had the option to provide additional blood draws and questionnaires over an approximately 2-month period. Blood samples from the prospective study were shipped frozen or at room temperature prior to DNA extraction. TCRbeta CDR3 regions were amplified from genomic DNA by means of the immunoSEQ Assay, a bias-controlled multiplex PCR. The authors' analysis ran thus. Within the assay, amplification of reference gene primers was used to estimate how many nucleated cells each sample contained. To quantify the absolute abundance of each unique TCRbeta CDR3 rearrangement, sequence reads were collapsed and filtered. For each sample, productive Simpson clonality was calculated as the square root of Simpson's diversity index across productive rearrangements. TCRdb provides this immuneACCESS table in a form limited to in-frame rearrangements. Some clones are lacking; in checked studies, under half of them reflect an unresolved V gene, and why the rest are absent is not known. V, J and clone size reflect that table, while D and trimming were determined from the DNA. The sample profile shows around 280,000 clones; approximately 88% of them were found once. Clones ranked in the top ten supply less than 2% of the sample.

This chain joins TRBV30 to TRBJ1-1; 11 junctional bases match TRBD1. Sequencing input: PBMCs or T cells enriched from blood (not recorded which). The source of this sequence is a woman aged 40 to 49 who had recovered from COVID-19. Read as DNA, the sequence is TGTGCCTGGGCCATCCCGGGACAGGGGGTTTGGGTCACTGAAGCTTTCTTT. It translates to CAWAIPGQGVWVTEAFF.